This T cell receptor (beta chain) originates from a study of control samples from healthy donors and cancer patients. Assay: immunoSEQ multiplex PCR; the TCRdb copy retains only in-frame clones and omits some. The sample yields about 160,000 clones, over 85% seen once. Germline V gene sequence: CDR1 SQVTM, CDR2 ANQGSEA. The V segment lost 7 bases and the J segment 1 base; nucleotides outside the gene matches: 7. There are 14 residues in the CDR3. The sequenced sample consisted of blood. The chain joins TRBV29-1 to TRBJ1-1; 9 bases align to TRBD1. The source is a man aged 30 to 39 in good health. The CDR3 reads CSGMNRGQNTEAFF. The CDR3 coding sequence is TGCAGCGGCATGAACAGGGGGCAGAACACTGAAGCTTTCTTT.